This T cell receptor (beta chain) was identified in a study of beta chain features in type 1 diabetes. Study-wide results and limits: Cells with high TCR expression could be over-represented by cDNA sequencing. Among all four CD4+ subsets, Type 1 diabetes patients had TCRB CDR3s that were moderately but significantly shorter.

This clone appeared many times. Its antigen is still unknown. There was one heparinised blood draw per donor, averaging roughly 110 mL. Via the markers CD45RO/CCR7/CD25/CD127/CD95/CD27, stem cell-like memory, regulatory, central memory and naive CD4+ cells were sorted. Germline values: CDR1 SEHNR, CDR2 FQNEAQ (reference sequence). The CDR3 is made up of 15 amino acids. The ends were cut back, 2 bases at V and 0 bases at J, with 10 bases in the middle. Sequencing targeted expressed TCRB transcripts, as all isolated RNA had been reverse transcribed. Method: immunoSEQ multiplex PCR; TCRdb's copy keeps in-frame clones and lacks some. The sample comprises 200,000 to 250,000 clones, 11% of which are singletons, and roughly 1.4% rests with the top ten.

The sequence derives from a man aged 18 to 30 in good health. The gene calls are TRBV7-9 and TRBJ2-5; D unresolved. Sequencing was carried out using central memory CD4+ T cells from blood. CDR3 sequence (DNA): TGTGCCAGCAGCTTATGGGGAACGGACCAAGAGACCCAGTACTTC. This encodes CASSLWGTDQETQYF.